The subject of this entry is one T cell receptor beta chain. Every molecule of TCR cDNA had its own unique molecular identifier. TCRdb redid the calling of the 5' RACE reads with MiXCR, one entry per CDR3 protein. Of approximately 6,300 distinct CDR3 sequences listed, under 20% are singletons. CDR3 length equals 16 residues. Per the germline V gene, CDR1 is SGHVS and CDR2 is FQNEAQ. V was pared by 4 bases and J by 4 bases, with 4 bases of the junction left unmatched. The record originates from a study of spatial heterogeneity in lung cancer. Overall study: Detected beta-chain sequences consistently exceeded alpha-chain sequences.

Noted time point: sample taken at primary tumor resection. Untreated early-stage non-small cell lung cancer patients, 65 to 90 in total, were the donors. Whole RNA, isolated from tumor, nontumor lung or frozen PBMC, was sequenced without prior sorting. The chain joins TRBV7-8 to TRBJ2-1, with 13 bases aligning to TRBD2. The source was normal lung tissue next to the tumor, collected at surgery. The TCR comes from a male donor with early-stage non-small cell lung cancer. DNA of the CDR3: TGTGCCAGCAGCTCCCAGACTAGCGGGAGGTACAATGAGCAGTTCTTC. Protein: CASSSQTSGRYNEQFF.